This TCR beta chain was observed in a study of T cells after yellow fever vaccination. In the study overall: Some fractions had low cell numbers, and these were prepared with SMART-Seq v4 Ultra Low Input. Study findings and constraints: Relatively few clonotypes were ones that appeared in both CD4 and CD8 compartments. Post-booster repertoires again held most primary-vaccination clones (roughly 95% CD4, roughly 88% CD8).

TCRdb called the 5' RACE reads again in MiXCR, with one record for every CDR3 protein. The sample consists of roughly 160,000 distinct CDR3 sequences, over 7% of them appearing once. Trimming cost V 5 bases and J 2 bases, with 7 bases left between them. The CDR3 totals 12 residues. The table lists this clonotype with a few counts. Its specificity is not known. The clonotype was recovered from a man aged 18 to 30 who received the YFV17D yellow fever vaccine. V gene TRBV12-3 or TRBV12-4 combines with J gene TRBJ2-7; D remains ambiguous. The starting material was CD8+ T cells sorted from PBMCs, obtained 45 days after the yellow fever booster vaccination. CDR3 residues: CASSAHPYEQYV. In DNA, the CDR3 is TGTGCCAGCAGTGCACATCCCTACGAGCAGTACGTC.